This TCR beta chain was sequenced for a study of long-term antiretroviral therapy in people with HIV. Version v3.0 of the immunoSEQ assay ran at survey level. Clones were read by immunoSEQ multiplex PCR, and TCRdb kept only the in-frame ones, dropping some. The sample contains tens of thousands of clones, nearly 95% of which appear only once. As regards this clone: Its cognate antigen is unknown.

General study results and limits: Post-ART samples showed increased diversity that remained below transplant donor control levels.

CDR1 and CDR2 (germline): SGHVS, FQNEAQ. The CDR3 length is 15 residues. Trimming shortened V by 1 base and J by 0 bases, and 7 bases separated the two germline ends. Sequenced here: unsorted PBMCs, sampled 3.7 years after starting antiretroviral therapy. This sequence was found in a woman aged 45-65 years with HIV. The chain recombines TRBV7-8 with TRBJ1-5; D unclear. The CDR3 sequence: CASSLDGDSNQPQHF. DNA for the CDR3: TGTGCCAGCAGCTTAGATGGGGATAGCAATCAGCCCCAGCATTTT.